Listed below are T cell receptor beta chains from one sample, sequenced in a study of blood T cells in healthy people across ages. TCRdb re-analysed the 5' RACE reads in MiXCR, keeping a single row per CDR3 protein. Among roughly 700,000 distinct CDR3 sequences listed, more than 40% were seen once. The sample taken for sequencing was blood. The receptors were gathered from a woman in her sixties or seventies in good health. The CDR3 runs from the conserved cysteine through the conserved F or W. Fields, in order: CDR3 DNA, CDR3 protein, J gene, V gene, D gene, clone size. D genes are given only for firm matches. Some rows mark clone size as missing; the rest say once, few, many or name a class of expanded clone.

DNA: TGCAGTGCTAGAGGGGGACTAGCGGTCACAGATACGCAGTATTTT
CDR3: CSARGGLAVTDTQYF
J: TRBJ2-3
V: TRBV20-1
D: TRBD2
size: NA

DNA: TGTGTCAGCTCACCATTATCCCCGCCTGACGAGCAGTACTTC
CDR3: CVSSPLSPPDEQYF
J: TRBJ2-7
V: TRBV18
D: NA
size: NA

DNA: TGCAGTGCTAGAGATACGTCTCGGAATGAGCAGTTCTTC
CDR3: CSARDTSRNEQFF
J: TRBJ2-1
V: TRBV20-1
D: NA
size: NA

DNA: TGTGCCGGCAGCCCTAGTCGGGCAGGTGCAAACATTCAGTACTTC
CDR3: CAGSPSRAGANIQYF
J: TRBJ2-4
V: TRBV3-1
D: NA
size: NA

DNA: TGTGCCAGCAGCTTAGCGCTAGTTAGTGGCGAGCAGTACTTC
CDR3: CASSLALVSGEQYF
J: TRBJ2-7
V: TRBV7-2
D: NA
size: NA

DNA: TGTGCCAGCAGCCCCTTCATCTCCTACGAGCAGTACTTC
CDR3: CASSPFISYEQYF
J: TRBJ2-7
V: TRBV7-6
D: NA
size: few

DNA: TGTGCCACCAGTCAGGCAGGCTTGGACGAGCAGTACTTC
CDR3: CATSQAGLDEQYF
J: TRBJ2-7
V: TRBV24-1
D: NA
size: NA

DNA: TGTGCCAGCAGCCCCTATCCGGGAGTAGGGGAGACCCAGTACTTC
CDR3: CASSPYPGVGETQYF
J: TRBJ2-5
V: TRBV7-2
D: NA
size: NA

DNA: TGTGCCAGCAGCCCCGGGACAGGGGGTATGGATGAGCAGTACTTC
CDR3: CASSPGTGGMDEQYF
J: TRBJ2-5
V: TRBV7-9
D: TRBD1
size: few

DNA: TGCAGTGCTAGAGGCCCATGGCCCTTGGCAGACGAGACCTTGGAAAACATTCAGTACTTC
CDR3: CSARGPWPLADETLENIQYF
J: TRBJ2-4
V: TRBV20-1
D: NA
size: NA

DNA: TGTGCCAGCAGACTAGCGGGAGCCTACGAGCAGTGCTTC
CDR3: CASRLAGAYEQCF
J: TRBJ2-7
V: TRBV7-2
D: TRBD2
size: NA

DNA: TGTGCCAGCAGCTCTACTAGCTCTACCCTTTACAATGAGCAGTACTTC
CDR3: CASSSTSSTLYNEQYF
J: TRBJ2-5
V: TRBV7-9
D: NA
size: NA

DNA: TGTGCCAGCAGCCGGTCACAGGGTATAGGGACGGAGACCCAGTACTTC
CDR3: CASSRSQGIGTETQYF
J: TRBJ2-5
V: TRBV3-1
D: NA
size: few

DNA: TGTGCCAGCAGCTTAGGCCACTGGGGAGCAGATACGCAGTATTTT
CDR3: CASSLGHWGADTQYF
J: TRBJ2-3
V: TRBV7-3
D: NA
size: many

DNA: TGCAGCGTTGGAGGGAGGGGGCTTAGCTACGAGCAGTACTTC
CDR3: CSVGGRGLSYEQYF
J: TRBJ2-7
V: TRBV29-1
D: NA
size: many

DNA: TGTGCCAGCTCAGCGTGGGGGCCTTATGGCTACACCTTC
CDR3: CASSAWGPYGYTF
J: TRBJ1-2
V: TRBV18
D: NA
size: NA

DNA: TGTGCCAGCAGTGACTCGACTAGCGGGCCATACAATGAGCAGTTCTTC
CDR3: CASSDSTSGPYNEQFF
J: TRBJ2-1
V: TRBV6-4
D: TRBD2
size: NA

DNA: TGTGCCAGCAGCCCGGGGATTCTAATTTCCTACGAGCAGTACTTC
CDR3: CASSPGILISYEQYF
J: TRBJ2-7
V: TRBV7-2
D: NA
size: once

DNA: TGTGCCAGCAGCCTACAGGGTTCTACGGACGAAAAACTGTTTTTT
CDR3: CASSLQGSTDEKLFF
J: TRBJ1-4
V: TRBV28
D: NA
size: NA

DNA: TGCTCCCCCAGAGGGACTAGCGGGACAGATACGCAGTATTTT
CDR3: CSPRGTSGTDTQYF
J: TRBJ2-3
V: TRBV20-1
D: TRBD2
size: few

DNA: TGCAGTGCTAGAGGCTCAAGGACTAGCGTGGGCTCCTACAATGAGCAGTTCTTC
CDR3: CSARGSRTSVGSYNEQFF
J: TRBJ2-1
V: TRBV20-1
D: TRBD2
size: NA